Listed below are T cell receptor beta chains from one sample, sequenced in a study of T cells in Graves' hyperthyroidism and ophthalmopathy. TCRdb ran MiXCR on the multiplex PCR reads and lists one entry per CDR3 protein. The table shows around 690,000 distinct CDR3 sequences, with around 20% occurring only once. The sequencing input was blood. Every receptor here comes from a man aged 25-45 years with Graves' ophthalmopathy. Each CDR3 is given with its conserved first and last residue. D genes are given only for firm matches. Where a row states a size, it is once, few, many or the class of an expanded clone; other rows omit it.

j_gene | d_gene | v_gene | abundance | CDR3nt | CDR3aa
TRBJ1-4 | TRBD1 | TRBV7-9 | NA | TGTGCCAGCAGCTACCCCGGGACAGGGGGCGAGGTTAATGAAAAACTGTTTTTT | CASSYPGTGGEVNEKLFF
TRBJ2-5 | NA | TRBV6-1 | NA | TGTGCCAGCAGTTCTCACCTTAGCCCCCTAGGGGAGACCCAGTACTTC | CASSSHLSPLGETQYF
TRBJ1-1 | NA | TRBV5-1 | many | TGCGCCAGCAGCTTGGACGGTACTTTTAGGGGCGTGAACACTGAAGCTTTCTTT | CASSLDGTFRGVNTEAFF
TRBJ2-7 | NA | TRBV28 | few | TGTGCCAGCAGTTTTCCAGGCGAGGTGCTCTCCGAGCAGTACTTC | CASSFPGEVLSEQYF
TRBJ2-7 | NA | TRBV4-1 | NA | TGCGCCAGCAGCCAAGATGAGAGGAGATTTTCTTCCTACGAGCAGTACTTC | CASSQDERRFSSYEQYF
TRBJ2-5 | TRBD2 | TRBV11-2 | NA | TGTGCCAGCAGCTTTACCGGGGGGGGGGGCAGTGAGACCCAGTACTTC | CASSFTGGGGSETQYF
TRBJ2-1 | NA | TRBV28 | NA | TGTGCCACCAAACTCTACAGAGAGCAGTTCTTC | CATKLYREQFF
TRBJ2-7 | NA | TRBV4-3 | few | TGCGCCAGCAGCCAAGAGCGGGGGCGCTGGTACGAGCAGTACTTC | CASSQERGRWYEQYF
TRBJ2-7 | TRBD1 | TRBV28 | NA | TGTGCCAGCAGCCCCAGACAGGGGCTGGGGGAGCAGTACTTC | CASSPRQGLGEQYF
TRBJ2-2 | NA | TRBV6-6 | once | TGTGCCAGTAGTTACTCTACTAGAAGGGAGCTGTTTTTT | CASSYSTRRELFF
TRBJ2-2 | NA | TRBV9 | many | TGTGCCAGCAGCGTAGGGGGGGAGCTGTTTTTT | CASSVGGELFF
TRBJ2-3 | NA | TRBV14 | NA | TGTGCCAGCAGCCAAGGCCGGGCTTGGCTCACAGATACGCAGTATTTT | CASSQGRAWLTDTQYF
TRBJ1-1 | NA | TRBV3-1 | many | TGTGCCAGCAGCCCCGCGGGGGCGTTATACACTGAAGCTTTCTTT | CASSPAGALYTEAFF
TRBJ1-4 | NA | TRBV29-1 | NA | TGCAGCGTTGAACAAGGGTCTAATGAAAAACTGTTTTTT | CSVEQGSNEKLFF
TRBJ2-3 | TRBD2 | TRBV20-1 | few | TGCAGTGCCCTGGGACTAGCGGGACGTGCAGATACGCAGTATTTT | CSALGLAGRADTQYF
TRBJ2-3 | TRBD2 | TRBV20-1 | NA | TGCAGTGCTAGCGGGAGGGGAGCAGATACGCAGTATTTT | CSASGRGADTQYF
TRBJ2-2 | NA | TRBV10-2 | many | TGTGCCTCCAGGGGAACCGGGGAGCTGTTTTTT | CASRGTGELFF
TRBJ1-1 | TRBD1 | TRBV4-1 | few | TGCGCCAGCAGCCCCCAACAGGGGGCTGTCACTGAAGCTTTCTTT | CASSPQQGAVTEAFF
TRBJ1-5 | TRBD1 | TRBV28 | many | TGTGCCAGCAGTTTACACAGGGGAGGCAATCAGCCCCAGCATTTT | CASSLHRGGNQPQHF
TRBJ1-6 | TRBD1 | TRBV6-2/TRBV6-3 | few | TGTGCCAGCAGTCTCGGACAGGGTGATTCACCCCTCCACTTT | CASSLGQGDSPLHF
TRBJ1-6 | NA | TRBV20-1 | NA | TGCAGTGCCCACGTAACCGGGGCGCATAATTCACCCCTCCACTTT | CSAHVTGAHNSPLHF
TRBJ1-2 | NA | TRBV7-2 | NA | TGTGCCAGCAGCTTAAAGGATGGCTACACCTTC | CASSLKDGYTF
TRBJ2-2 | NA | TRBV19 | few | TGTGCCAGTAGTATGTGGAGGCGTGCTAGGGAGCTGTTTTTT | CASSMWRRARELFF
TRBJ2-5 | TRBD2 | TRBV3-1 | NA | TGTGCCAGCAGCCAGGGGGCTAGCGGGAGGGCGACCCAGTACTTC | CASSQGASGRATQYF
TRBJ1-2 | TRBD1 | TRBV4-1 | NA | TGCGCCAGCAGCCACCCCCGGGACAGGGAGTATGGCTACACCTTC | CASSHPRDREYGYTF
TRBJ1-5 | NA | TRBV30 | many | TGTGCCTGGAGTGAAGGGGGGGAACAGCCCCAGCATTTT | CAWSEGGEQPQHF
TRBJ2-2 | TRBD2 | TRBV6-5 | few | TGTGCCAGCATTTTTGGGGGACTAGATGGCGGGGAGCTGTTTTTT | CASIFGGLDGGELFF
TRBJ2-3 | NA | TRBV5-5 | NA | TGTGCCAGCAGCTGGCCCCGACTGGAACTGCCCACAGATACGCAGTATTTT | CASSWPRLELPTDTQYF